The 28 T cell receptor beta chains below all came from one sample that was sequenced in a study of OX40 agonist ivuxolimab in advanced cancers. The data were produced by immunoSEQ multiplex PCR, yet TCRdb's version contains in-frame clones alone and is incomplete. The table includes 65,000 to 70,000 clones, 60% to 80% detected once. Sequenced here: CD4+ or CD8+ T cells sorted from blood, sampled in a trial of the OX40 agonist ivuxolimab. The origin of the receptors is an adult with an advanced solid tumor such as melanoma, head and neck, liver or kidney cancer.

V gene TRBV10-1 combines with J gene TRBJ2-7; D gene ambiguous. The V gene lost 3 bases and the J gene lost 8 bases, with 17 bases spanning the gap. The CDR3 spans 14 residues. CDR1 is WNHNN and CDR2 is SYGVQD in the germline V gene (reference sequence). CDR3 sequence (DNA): TGCGCCAGCAGTGACCGCGACCGAGACCTCCAGCAGTACTTC. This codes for CASSDRDRDLQQYF.

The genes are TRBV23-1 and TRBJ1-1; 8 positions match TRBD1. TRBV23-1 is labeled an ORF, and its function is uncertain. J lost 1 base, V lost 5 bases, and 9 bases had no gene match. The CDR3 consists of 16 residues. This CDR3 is CASSIHRGKGNTEAFF. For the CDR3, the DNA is TGCGCCAGCAGTATTCACAGGGGGAAAGGGAACACTGAAGCTTTCTTT.

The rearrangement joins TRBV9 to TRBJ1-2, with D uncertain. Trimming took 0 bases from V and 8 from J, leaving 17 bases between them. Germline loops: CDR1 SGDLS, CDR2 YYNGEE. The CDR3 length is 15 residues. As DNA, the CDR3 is TGTGCCAGCAGCGTAGAAAGTCAGCTCCCGCGGGGCTACACCTTC. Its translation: CASSVESQLPRGYTF.

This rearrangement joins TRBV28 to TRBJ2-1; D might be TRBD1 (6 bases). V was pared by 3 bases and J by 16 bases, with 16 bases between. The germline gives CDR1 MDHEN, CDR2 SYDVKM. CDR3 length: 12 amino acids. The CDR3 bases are TGTGCCAGCAGTTTCACCGGGACATTTCTTTTCTTC. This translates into CASSFTGTFLFF.

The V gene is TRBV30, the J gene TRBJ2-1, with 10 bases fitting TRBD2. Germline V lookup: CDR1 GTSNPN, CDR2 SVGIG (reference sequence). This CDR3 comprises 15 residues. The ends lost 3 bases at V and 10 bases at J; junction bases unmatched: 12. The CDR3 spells CAWRKAGGEVGEQFF. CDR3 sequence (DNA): TGTGCCTGGAGAAAAGCGGGAGGGGAGGTCGGGGAGCAGTTCTTC.

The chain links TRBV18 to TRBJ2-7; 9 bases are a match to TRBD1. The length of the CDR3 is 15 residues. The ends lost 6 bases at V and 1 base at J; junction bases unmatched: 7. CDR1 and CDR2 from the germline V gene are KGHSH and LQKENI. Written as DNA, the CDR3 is TGTGCCAGCTCGACCGGGACAGGGCTTTCCTACGAGCAGTACTTC. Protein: CASSTGTGLSYEQYF.

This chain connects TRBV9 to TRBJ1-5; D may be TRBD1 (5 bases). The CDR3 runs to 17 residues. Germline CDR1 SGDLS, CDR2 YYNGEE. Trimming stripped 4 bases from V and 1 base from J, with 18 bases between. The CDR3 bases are TGTGCCAGCAGCCCCACCCTTAGGGGCCACAGCAATCAGCCCCAGCATTTT. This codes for CASSPTLRGHSNQPQHF. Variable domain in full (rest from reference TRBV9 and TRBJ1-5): DSGVTQTPKHLITATGQRVTLRCSPRSGDLSVYWYQQSLDQGLQFLIQYYNGEERAKGNILERFSAQQFPDLHSELNLSSLELGDSALYFCASSPTLRGHSNQPQHFGDGTRLSIL.

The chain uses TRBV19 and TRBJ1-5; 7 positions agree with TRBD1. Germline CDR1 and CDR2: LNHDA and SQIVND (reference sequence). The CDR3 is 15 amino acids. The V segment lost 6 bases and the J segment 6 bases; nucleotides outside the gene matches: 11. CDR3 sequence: CASRPKDREAQPQHF. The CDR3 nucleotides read TGTGCCAGTAGACCGAAAGACAGGGAAGCTCAGCCCCAGCATTTT.

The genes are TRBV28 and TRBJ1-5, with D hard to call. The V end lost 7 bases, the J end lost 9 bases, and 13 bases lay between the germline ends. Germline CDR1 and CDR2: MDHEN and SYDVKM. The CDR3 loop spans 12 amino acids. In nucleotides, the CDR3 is TGTGCCAGCAACAGAGTGTTGGGGCCCCAGCATTTT. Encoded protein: CASNRVLGPQHF.

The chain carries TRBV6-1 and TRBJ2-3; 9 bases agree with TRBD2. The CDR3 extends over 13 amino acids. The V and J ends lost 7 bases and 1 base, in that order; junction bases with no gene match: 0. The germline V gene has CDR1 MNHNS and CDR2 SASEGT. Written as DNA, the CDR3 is TGTGCCAGCATAGCGGGGGGCACAGATACGCAGTATTTT. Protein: CASIAGGTDTQYF.

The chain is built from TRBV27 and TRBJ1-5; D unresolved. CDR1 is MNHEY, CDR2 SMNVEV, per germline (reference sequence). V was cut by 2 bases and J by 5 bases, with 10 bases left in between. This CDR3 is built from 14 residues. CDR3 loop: CASSLRARHQPQHF. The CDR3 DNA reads TGTGCCAGCAGTTTAAGAGCCAGGCATCAGCCCCAGCATTTT.

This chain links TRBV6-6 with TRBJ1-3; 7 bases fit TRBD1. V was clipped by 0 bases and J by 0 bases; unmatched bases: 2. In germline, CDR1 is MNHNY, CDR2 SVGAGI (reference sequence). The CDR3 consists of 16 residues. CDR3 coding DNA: TGTGCCAGCAGTTACTCGGGACAGCTCTCTGGAAACACCATATATTTT. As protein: CASSYSGQLSGNTIYF.

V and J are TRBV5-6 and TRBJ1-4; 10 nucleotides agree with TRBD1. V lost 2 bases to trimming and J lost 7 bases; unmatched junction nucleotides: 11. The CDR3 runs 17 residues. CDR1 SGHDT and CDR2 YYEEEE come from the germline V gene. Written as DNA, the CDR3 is TGTGCCAGCAGCTTATACCGGGCCGGGACAGGGGCTGAAAAACTGTTTTTT. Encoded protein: CASSLYRAGTGAEKLFF.

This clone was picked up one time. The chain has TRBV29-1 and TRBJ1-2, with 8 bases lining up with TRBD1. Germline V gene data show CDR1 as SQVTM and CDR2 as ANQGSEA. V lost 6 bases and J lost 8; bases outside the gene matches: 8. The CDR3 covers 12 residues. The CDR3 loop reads CSVDRDLGGYTF. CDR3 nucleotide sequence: TGCAGCGTGGACAGGGACTTAGGAGGCTACACCTTC.

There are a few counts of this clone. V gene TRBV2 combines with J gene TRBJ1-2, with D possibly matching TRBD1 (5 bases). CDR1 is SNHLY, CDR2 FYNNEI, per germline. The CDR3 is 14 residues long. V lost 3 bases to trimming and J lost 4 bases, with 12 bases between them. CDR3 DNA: TGTGCCAGCAGTGACCAGGGTGAGGGCTATGGCTACACCTTC. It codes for CASSDQGEGYGYTF.

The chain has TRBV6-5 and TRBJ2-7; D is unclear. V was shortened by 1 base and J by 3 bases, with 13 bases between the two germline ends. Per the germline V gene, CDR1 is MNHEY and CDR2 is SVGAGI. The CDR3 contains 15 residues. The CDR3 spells CASSYYADPGYEQYF. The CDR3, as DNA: TGTGCCAGCAGTTACTACGCGGACCCGGGCTACGAGCAGTACTTC.

The CDR3 region is CASSPQGGTGLLAKNIQYF. For the CDR3, the DNA is TGCGCCAGCAGCCCCCAAGGGGGGACAGGGTTGTTAGCCAAAAACATTCAGTACTTC. This sequence joins TRBV5-1 and TRBJ2-4; 9 bases fit TRBD1. Trimming removed 4 bases from V and 0 bases from J; junction bases left unmatched: 14. CDR1 and CDR2 (germline): SGHRS, YFSETQ. The CDR3 length is 19 residues.

The CDR3 bases are TGCGCCAGCAGGCCCCCGGGACAGAAGAACTCTGGAAACACCATATATTTT. This gives the protein CASRPPGQKNSGNTIYF. The chain uses TRBV10-2 and TRBJ1-3; 7 bases align to TRBD1. J lost 0 bases, V lost 6 bases, and 11 bases had no gene match. In germline, CDR1 is WSHSY, CDR2 SAAADI. The CDR3 has 17 residues.

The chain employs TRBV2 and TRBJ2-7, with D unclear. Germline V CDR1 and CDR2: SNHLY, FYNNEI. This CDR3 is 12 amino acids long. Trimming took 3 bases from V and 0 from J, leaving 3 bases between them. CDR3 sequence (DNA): TGTGCCAGCAGTGAGGTCTCCTACGAGCAGTACTTC. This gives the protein CASSEVSYEQYF.

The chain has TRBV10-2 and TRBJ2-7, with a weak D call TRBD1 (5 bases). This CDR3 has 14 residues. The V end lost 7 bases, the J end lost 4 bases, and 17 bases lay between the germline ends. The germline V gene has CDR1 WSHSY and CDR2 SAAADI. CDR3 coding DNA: TGCGCCAGCAAGTCAGGGTTAGGGGCTTACGAGCAGTACTTC. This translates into CASKSGLGAYEQYF.

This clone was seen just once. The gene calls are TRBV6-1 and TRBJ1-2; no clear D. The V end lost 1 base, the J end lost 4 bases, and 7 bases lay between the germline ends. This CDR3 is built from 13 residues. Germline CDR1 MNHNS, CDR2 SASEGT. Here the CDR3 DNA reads TGTGCCAGCAGTGAAGGGGAGCCCTATGGCTACACCTTC. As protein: CASSEGEPYGYTF.

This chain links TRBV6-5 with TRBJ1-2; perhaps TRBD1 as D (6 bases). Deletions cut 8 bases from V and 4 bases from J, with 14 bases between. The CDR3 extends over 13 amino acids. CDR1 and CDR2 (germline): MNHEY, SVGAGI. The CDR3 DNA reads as TGTGCCAGCCGGAGACAGGACTTCTATGGCTACACCTTC. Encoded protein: CASRRQDFYGYTF.

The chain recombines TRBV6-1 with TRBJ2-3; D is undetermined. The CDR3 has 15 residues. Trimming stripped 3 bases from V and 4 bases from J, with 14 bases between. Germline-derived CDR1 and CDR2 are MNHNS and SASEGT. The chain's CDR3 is CASSDLGSEADTQYF. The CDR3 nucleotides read TGTGCCAGCAGTGACTTGGGTTCCGAAGCAGATACGCAGTATTTT.

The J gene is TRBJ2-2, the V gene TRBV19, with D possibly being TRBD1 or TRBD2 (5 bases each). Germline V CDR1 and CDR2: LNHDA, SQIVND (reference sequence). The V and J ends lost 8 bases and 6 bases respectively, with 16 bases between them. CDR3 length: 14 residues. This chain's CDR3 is CASATGPQSGELFF. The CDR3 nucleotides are TGTGCCAGTGCCACGGGGCCCCAGTCCGGGGAGCTGTTTTTT.

Here the CDR3 reads CASSITGQDFGTIYF. CDR3 sequence (DNA): TGTGCCAGTAGTATTACCGGACAGGACTTTGGCACCATATATTTT. The rearrangement uses TRBV19 and TRBJ1-3, with 7 nucleotides matching TRBD1. Germline CDR1 reads LNHDA; CDR2 reads SQIVND (reference sequence). J was trimmed by 9 bases and V by 3 bases; bases with no gene match: 11. This CDR3 is built from 15 residues.

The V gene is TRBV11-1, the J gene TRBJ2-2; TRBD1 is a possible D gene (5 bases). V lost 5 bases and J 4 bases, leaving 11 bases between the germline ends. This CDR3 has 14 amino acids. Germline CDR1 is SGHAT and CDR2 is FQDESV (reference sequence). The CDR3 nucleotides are TGTGCCAGCAGCCTCAATCAGGGCACCGGGGAGCTGTTTTTT. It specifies CASSLNQGTGELFF.

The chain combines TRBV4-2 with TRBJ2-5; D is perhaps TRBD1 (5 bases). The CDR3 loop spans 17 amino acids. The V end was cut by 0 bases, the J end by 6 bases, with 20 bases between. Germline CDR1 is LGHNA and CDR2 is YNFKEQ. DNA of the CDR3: TGTGCCAGCAGCCAAGAAAGTTGGACCTTACAGGTCCAGACCCAGTACTTC. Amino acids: CASSQESWTLQVQTQYF.

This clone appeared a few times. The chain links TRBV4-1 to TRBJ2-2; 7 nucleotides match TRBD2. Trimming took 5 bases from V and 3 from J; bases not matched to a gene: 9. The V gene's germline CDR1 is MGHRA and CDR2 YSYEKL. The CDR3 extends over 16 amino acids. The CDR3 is CASSKREGTDTGELFF. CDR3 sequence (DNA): TGCGCCAGCAGCAAGCGGGAAGGGACCGACACCGGGGAGCTGTTTTTT.